Listed below are T cell receptor beta chains from one sample, sequenced in a study of blood T cell repertoires in COVID-19. The table came from immunoSEQ multiplex PCR; TCRdb's copy has only in-frame clones and leaves some out. The table shows approximately 280,000 clones, with around 88% occurring only once. The specimen was peripheral blood. Receptors were obtained from a man aged 35-49 years with acute or convalescent COVID-19. Each CDR3 is given with its conserved first and last residue. The D gene is left open where the match is weak. Size is stated for part of the rows, as once, few or many counts, or as a class when the clone is expanded.

J,D,size,V,DNA,CDR3
TRBJ2-3,TRBD2,-,TRBV3-1/TRBV3-2,TGTGCCAGCAGCTCGGGACTAGCGGGAGGCACAGATACGCAGTATTTT,CASSSGLAGGTDTQYF
TRBJ2-1,TRBD2,-,TRBV10-3,TGTGCCATCACGGGACTAGCGGGGGGGAACAATGAGCAGTTCTTC,CAITGLAGGNNEQFF
TRBJ2-1,TRBD1,-,TRBV13,TGTGCCAGCAGCTCGGACAGGGGTAATGAGCAGTTCTTC,CASSSDRGNEQFF
TRBJ2-1,-,once,TRBV10-2,TGCGCCACCACCCCTGACAGCCAGCCCTACAATGAGCAGTTCTTC,CATTPDSQPYNEQFF
TRBJ1-1,-,-,TRBV4-1,TGCGCCAGCAGCCCCGTGGAGACCCCGCGAAGGAACACTGAAGCTTTCTTT,CASSPVETPRRNTEAFF
TRBJ1-1,TRBD1,-,TRBV19,TGTGCCAGTAGTCTGCCCCCGGGACAGGGGAACACTGAAGCTTTCTTT,CASSLPPGQGNTEAFF
TRBJ1-3,TRBD1,-,TRBV7-2,TGTGCCAGCAGCAACCGGACAGGGTCTGGAAACACCATATATTTT,CASSNRTGSGNTIYF
TRBJ2-3,-,-,TRBV5-1,TGCGCCAGCAGCTTAGAAGCGGAAGGTGGTACGCAGTATTTT,CASSLEAEGGTQYF
TRBJ1-5,TRBD1,-,TRBV30,TGTGCCTGGACTCCAAACAGGGGGGATCAGCCCCAGCATTTT,CAWTPNRGDQPQHF
TRBJ2-7,-,-,TRBV21-1,TGTGCCAGCAAATTGACAGGGACGGGGCAGTACTTC,CASKLTGTGQYF
TRBJ2-1,TRBD2,-,TRBV20-1,TGCAGTGCTAGTCTGGCGGGGGTGAGGAATGAGCAGTTCTTC,CSASLAGVRNEQFF
TRBJ1-6,TRBD1,-,TRBV5-5,TGTGCCAGCAGCTTCATAACAGGGGGTAATTCACCCCTCCACTTT,CASSFITGGNSPLHF
TRBJ1-1,-,-,TRBV10-3,TGTGCCATCAGTGAGTCGGTAAGGGGGACTGAAGCTTTCTTT,CAISESVRGTEAFF
TRBJ1-1,-,-,TRBV18,TGTGCCAGCTCACCAACGACAGGATGGCTGGCTTTCTTT,CASSPTTGWLAFF
TRBJ1-4,-,few,TRBV6-5,TGTGCCAGCAGTTTATGTCAGACTAATGAAAAACTGTTTTTT,CASSLCQTNEKLFF
TRBJ2-3,TRBD2,few,TRBV7-2,TGTGCCAGCAGCTTAGACGGGGGGGCCCAAGATACGCAGTATTTT,CASSLDGGAQDTQYF
TRBJ1-2,TRBD1,-,TRBV6-2/TRBV6-3,TGTGCCAGCAGTTCGCCGGGACAGAGTTATGGCTACACCTTC,CASSSPGQSYGYTF
TRBJ2-7,-,-,TRBV9,TGTGCCAGCAGCGTAGAGTGGGGACTCCAAGAGCAGTACTTC,CASSVEWGLQEQYF
TRBJ1-6,-,once,TRBV2,TGTGCCAGCAGTGTATTGACACCTTATAATTCACCCCTCCACTTT,CASSVLTPYNSPLHF
TRBJ2-3,TRBD2,-,TRBV12-5,TGTGCTAGTGGTTCGCCCGGACTAGGCGCAGATACGCAGTATTTT,CASGSPGLGADTQYF
TRBJ2-4,-,-,TRBV5-6,TGTGCCAGCAGCTTCCGACAGGTCCAGGGGAACATTCAGTACTTC,CASSFRQVQGNIQYF
TRBJ1-4,-,-,TRBV5-1,TGCGCCAGCAGCCCCGGACTTGAGGACGAAAAACTGTTTTTT,CASSPGLEDEKLFF
TRBJ1-1,-,-,TRBV12-3/TRBV12-4,TGTGCCAGCAGTTTATTCGGACAGCCTGAAGCTTTCTTT,CASSLFGQPEAFF
TRBJ1-1,TRBD1,-,TRBV18,TGTGCCAGCTCACCACCGACAGGGATGAACACTGAAGCTTTCTTT,CASSPPTGMNTEAFF
TRBJ1-5,-,-,TRBV11-2,TGTGCCAGCAGCCTAGGACTCAATCAGCCCCAGCATTTT,CASSLGLNQPQHF
TRBJ2-1,TRBD1,-,TRBV2,TGTGCCAGCACCATCCTTTCAGGGGGTGATGAGCAGTTCTTC,CASTILSGGDEQFF
TRBJ1-1,-,-,TRBV3-1/TRBV3-2,TGTGCCAGCAGCCGAGATGGAGGGGCGAACACTGAAGCTTTCTTT,CASSRDGGANTEAFF
TRBJ2-2,TRBD1,-,TRBV5-6,TGTGCCAGCAGCTTGGCCGGGACAGGGCGGGAGCTGTTTTTT,CASSLAGTGRELFF